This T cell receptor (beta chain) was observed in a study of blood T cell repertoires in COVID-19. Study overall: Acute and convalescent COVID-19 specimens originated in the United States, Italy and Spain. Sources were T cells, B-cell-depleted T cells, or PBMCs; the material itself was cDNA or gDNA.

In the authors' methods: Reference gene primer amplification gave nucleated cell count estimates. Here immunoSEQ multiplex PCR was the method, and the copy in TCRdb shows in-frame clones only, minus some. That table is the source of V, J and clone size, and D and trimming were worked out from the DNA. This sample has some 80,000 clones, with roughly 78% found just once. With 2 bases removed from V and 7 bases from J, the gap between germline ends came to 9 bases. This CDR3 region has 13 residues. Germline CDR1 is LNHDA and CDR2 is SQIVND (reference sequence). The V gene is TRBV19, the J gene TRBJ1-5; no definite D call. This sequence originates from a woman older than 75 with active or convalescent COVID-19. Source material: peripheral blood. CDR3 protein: CASSIISGQPQHF. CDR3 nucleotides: TGTGCCAGTAGTATAATTTCCGGGCAGCCCCAGCATTTT.